The next 20 T cell receptor beta chains were all read from a single sample in a study of cytomegalovirus exposure and HLA in healthy donors. PCR was performed using 60 Vbeta and 13 Jbeta primers. Only in-frame clones appear in the TCRdb table, and some are missing; sequencing was by immunoSEQ multiplex PCR. Here the sample spans 130,000 or so clones, roughly four fifths being singletons. Sequencing input: PBMCs. The receptors originated from a man between 18 and 35 years old in good health and CMV-seropositive.

The chain links TRBV5-1 to TRBJ2-1; 9 positions match TRBD1. This CDR3 contains 14 residues. The V segment lost 3 bases and the J segment 5 bases; nucleotides outside the gene matches: 3. Germline CDR1 SGHRS, CDR2 YFSETQ. The CDR3 region has the DNA TGCGCCAGCAGCTCTGGGACAGGGCACAATGAGCAGTTCTTC. This gives the protein CASSSGTGHNEQFF. Combining the CDR3 with reference TRBV5-1 and TRBJ2-1 gives the whole variable domain KAGVTQTPRYLIKTRGQQVTLSCSPISGHRSVSWYQQTPGQGLQFLFEYFSETQRNKGNFPGRFSGRQFSNSRSEMNVSTLELGDSALYLCASSSGTGHNEQFFGPGTRLTVL.

V is TRBV5-1 and J is TRBJ2-1, with D hard to call. Between the trimmed V and J ends, which lost 1 base and 6 bases, there was a span of 11 bases. This CDR3 has 14 amino acids. Germline CDR1 is SGHRS and CDR2 is YFSETQ. CDR3 sequence reads: CASSLSVPRNEQFF. The CDR3 coding sequence is TGCGCCAGCAGCTTGTCGGTCCCTCGCAATGAGCAGTTCTTC.

V is TRBV6-5 and J is TRBJ2-7, with no clear D. This CDR3 has 14 amino acids. Germline values: CDR1 MNHEY, CDR2 SVGAGI. V was shortened by 5 bases and J by 0 bases, with 11 bases between the two germline ends. The CDR3 DNA follows: TGTGCCAGCAGTGAGTACGGTGACTCCTACGAGCAGTACTTC. It specifies CASSEYGDSYEQYF.

The CDR3 sequence: CASSTLTSATTGELFF. The CDR3 nucleotides read TGTGCCAGCAGCACGCTGACTAGCGCAACCACCGGGGAGCTGTTTTTT. The chain combines TRBV9 with TRBJ2-2; 8 bases fit TRBD2. The CDR3 extends over 16 amino acids. The germline V gene encodes CDR1 SGDLS and CDR2 YYNGEE. V dropped 4 bases and J dropped 4; count of bases not matched to a gene: 9.

The genes are TRBV28 and TRBJ2-7; possible D gene TRBD1, 5 bases. V gave up 5 bases and J gave up 4 bases, with 18 bases separating them. Germline lookup yields CDR1 MDHEN and CDR2 SYDVKM. The CDR3 loop spans 15 amino acids. In nucleotides, the CDR3 is TGTGCCAGCAGTCCCTCGGCAGGGATCGTATACGAGCAGTACTTC. As protein: CASSPSAGIVYEQYF.

V usage is TRBV7-2 and J usage is TRBJ2-7, with TRBD2 as a possible D gene (5 bases). Germline CDR1 reads SGHTA; CDR2 reads FQGNSA. V dropped 0 bases and J dropped 6 bases, with 15 bases sitting between them. The CDR3 length is 15 residues. This chain's CDR3 is CASSLAVRLLGEQYF. CDR3 sequence (DNA): TGTGCCAGCAGCTTAGCGGTCCGTTTACTAGGCGAGCAGTACTTC.

This clone was detected a few times. The V call is TRBV5-1, the J call TRBJ2-1; 13 bases line up with TRBD2. V shed 4 bases and J 7 bases; nucleotides not matched to a gene: 8. Per germline, CDR1 SGHRS and CDR2 YFSETQ. The CDR3 has 16 amino acids. CDR3 sequence (DNA): TGCGCCAGCAGCACAGGGACTAGCGGGATGAATAATGAGCAGTTCTTC. Its translation is CASSTGTSGMNNEQFF.

The chain has TRBV7-2 and TRBJ2-2, with D possibly being TRBD2 (5 bases). This CDR3 spans 13 amino acids. Germline loops: CDR1 SGHTA, CDR2 FQGNSA. V was cut by 0 bases and J by 7 bases, with 6 bases left in between. The CDR3 DNA reads TGTGCCAGCAGCTTAGCGAGCGGCGGGGAGCTGTTTTTT. Translation: CASSLASGGELFF.

This clone was observed a few times. This chain connects TRBV19 to TRBJ1-1; 7 bases fit TRBD1. Germline CDR1 reads LNHDA; CDR2 reads SQIVND (reference sequence). CDR3 length equals 16 residues. Unmatched junction bases numbered 11, after V lost 7 bases and J lost 0 bases. The CDR3 bases are TGTGCCAGTACTCCGGTTGGACAGGTTATGAACACTGAAGCTTTCTTT. It translates to CASTPVGQVMNTEAFF.

This clone was counted a few times. The J gene is TRBJ1-2, the V gene TRBV6-5, with D maybe TRBD1 (5 bases). The CDR3 is 16 amino acids. Trimming pared 0 bases from V and 0 bases from J, leaving 11 bases between. The germline V gene has CDR1 MNHEY and CDR2 SVGAGI. CDR3 DNA sequence: TGTGCCAGCAGTTACTCGGGGGGGAGAGCTAACTATGGCTACACCTTC. Protein sequence: CASSYSGGRANYGYTF.

J is TRBJ1-1 and V is TRBV6-5; D not resolved. The germline V gene has CDR1 MNHEY and CDR2 SVGAGI. The CDR3 covers 15 residues. The V end was cut by 0 bases, the J end by 0 bases, with 8 bases between. As DNA, the CDR3 is TGTGCCAGCAGTTACTCGGCAGATGTGAACACTGAAGCTTTCTTT. Protein sequence: CASSYSADVNTEAFF.

The V call is TRBV27, the J call TRBJ1-1, with a possible D match to TRBD1 (6 bases). The CDR3 runs 14 residues. Germline CDR1 reads MNHEY; CDR2 reads SMNVEV (reference sequence). Trimming stripped 3 bases from V and 3 bases from J, with 11 bases between. The CDR3 spells CASSFNGGDTEAFF. CDR3 in DNA: TGTGCCAGCAGTTTTAATGGGGGCGACACTGAAGCTTTCTTT.

The chain employs TRBV30 and TRBJ1-1, with D uncertain. The CDR3 contains 13 residues. The V end was cut by 3 bases, the J end by 1 base, with 9 bases between. Germline V gives CDR1 GTSNPN, CDR2 SVGIG (reference sequence). This CDR3 reads CAWSSYRNTEAFF. The CDR3 region has the DNA TGTGCCTGGAGCTCCTACAGGAACACTGAAGCTTTCTTT.

This clone was observed a handful of times. The chain joins TRBV6-1 to TRBJ1-2; no clear D gene. Germline V CDR1 and CDR2: MNHNS, SASEGT. V shed 2 bases and J shed 5 bases, with 12 bases lying between them. The CDR3 sequence is 14 residues long. CDR3 sequence: CASSEPGIGYGYTF. The CDR3 DNA sequence: TGTGCCAGCAGTGAACCGGGGATAGGGTATGGCTACACCTTC.

V is TRBV5-4 and J is TRBJ2-3; TRBD2 matches at 9 bases. V shed 4 bases, J shed 5 bases, and the junction held 14 bases outside the gene matches. CDR3 length: 17 amino acids. From germline, CDR1 is SGHNT and CDR2 YYREEE (reference sequence). Here the CDR3 DNA reads TGTGCCAGCAGCGCGTTCGGGGTAGCGGGAGAGGGAGATACGCAGTATTTT. It codes for CASSAFGVAGEGDTQYF. Full variable domain (outside the CDR3, taken from reference TRBV5-4 and TRBJ2-3): ETGVTQSPTHLIKTRGQQVTLRCSSQSGHNTVSWYQQALGQGPQFIFQYYREEENGRGNFPPRFSGLQFPNYSSELNVNALELDDSALYLCASSAFGVAGEGDTQYFGPGTRLTVL.

This clone was counted once. V is TRBV28 and J is TRBJ2-7, with a possible D match to TRBD1 (6 bases). The germline V and J ends were trimmed by 4 bases and 5 bases, with 15 bases remaining between them. CDR3 length: 14 residues. Germline V lookup: CDR1 MDHEN, CDR2 SYDVKM. The CDR3 nucleotides are TGTGCCAGCAGTTCCCCTTACAGGGCCCACGAGCAGTACTTC. This encodes CASSSPYRAHEQYF.

The chain recombines TRBV9 with TRBJ2-7; 12 bases map to TRBD2. The CDR3 consists of 15 residues. Germline loops: CDR1 SGDLS, CDR2 YYNGEE. V was pared by 4 bases and J by 0 bases, with 2 bases of the junction left unmatched. The CDR3 reads CASSSSGRASYEQYF. CDR3 nucleotides: TGTGCCAGCAGCTCTAGCGGGAGGGCCTCCTACGAGCAGTACTTC.

DNA for the CDR3: TGTGCCAGCAGTGTTCCCTTAGCGGGTGGGGCCTACGAGCAGTACTTC. Translation: CASSVPLAGGAYEQYF. This chain joins TRBV28 and TRBJ2-7; 7 nucleotides line up with TRBD2. CDR3 length: 16 residues. Germline lookup yields CDR1 MDHEN and CDR2 SYDVKM. The J segment lost 2 bases and the V segment lost 5 bases, leaving 12 bases of the junction unmatched.

A note on this clone: The junction shows a germline mismatch at one end, possibly a read error. The CDR3: CASGQDGVRTGGAEAFF. The CDR3 DNA reads TGCGCCAGCGGCCAAGATGGGGTCCGGACAGGCGGGGCTGAAGCTTTCTTT. This chain uses TRBV4-1 with TRBJ1-1; 7 bases map to TRBD1. The germline V gene encodes CDR1 MGHRA and CDR2 YSYEKL. The CDR3 has 17 residues.

The rearrangement links TRBV7-8 to TRBJ2-1; 14 nucleotides match TRBD2. Trimming removed 5 bases from V and 7 bases from J; junction bases left unmatched: 10. Germline CDR1 and CDR2: SGHVS and FQNEAQ. The CDR3 loop spans 17 amino acids. The CDR3 DNA reads as TGTGCCAGCAGCCTGCCCCCGACTAGCGGGAGGGGTAATGAGCAGTTCTTC. This gives the protein CASSLPPTSGRGNEQFF.